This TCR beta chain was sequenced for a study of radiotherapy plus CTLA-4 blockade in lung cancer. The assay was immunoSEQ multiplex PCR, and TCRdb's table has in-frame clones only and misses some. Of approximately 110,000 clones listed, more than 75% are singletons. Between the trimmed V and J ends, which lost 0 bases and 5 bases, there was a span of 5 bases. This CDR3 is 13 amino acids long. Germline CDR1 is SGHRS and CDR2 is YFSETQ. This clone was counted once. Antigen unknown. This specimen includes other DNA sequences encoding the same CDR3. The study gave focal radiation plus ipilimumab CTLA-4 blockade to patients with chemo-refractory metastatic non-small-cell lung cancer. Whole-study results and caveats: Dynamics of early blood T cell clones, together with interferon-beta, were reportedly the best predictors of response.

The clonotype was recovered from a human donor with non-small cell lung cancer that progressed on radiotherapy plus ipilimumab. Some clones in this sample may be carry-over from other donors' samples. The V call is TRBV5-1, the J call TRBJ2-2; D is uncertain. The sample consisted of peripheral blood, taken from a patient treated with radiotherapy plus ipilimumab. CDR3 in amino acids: CASSLERTGELFF. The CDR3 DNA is TGCGCCAGCAGCTTGGAACGTACCGGGGAGCTGTTTTTT.